This T cell receptor (beta chain) was identified during a study of radiation and T cells in renal cell carcinoma. Study results and limitations: Pretreatment tumor biopsies were lacking, so baseline clonotypes are unknown. From baseline, blood top tumor clonotypes peaked at 2 weeks post-radiation.

V lost 6 bases to trimming and J lost 9 bases, with 18 bases between them. This CDR3 is built from 14 residues. CDR1 and CDR2 (germline): MNHEY, SVGAGI. Generated by immunoSEQ multiplex PCR, the TCRdb table keeps only in-frame clones and is missing some. This sample has 130,000 to 150,000 clones, with less than 90% found just once. Time point given: baseline pretreatment blood. Treatment defined: 15 Gy SBRT to primary tumor, nephrectomy 4 weeks later. Serial blood draws occurred at baseline and 2 and 4 weeks post-SBRT. This renal cell carcinoma was of the clear cell type. Concerning this clone: The antigen is not known.

The sample here was blood, taken from a patient whose treatment included radiotherapy and nephrectomy. The rearrangement uses TRBV6-5 and TRBJ2-1; D may be TRBD2 (5 bases). The sequence derives from a woman between 65 and 79 years old with renal cell carcinoma. The CDR3 is CASRTGILRGEQFF. In DNA form, the CDR3 reads TGTGCCAGCAGAACCGGGATCCTCCGGGGTGAGCAGTTCTTC.